A single sample is the source of the 12 T cell receptor beta chains below, sequenced in a study of CD8 T cells in Susac syndrome. cDNA came from around 0.5 to 1 ug RNA primed by random hexamers. MiXCR, run by TCRdb on the immunoSEQ multiplex PCR reads, gives a single entry per CDR3 protein. The data show 100,000 to 150,000 distinct CDR3 sequences, with approximately 93% seen just once and roughly 0.31% held by the top ten. What was sequenced was CD8+ T cells from PBMCs. These receptors were taken from a human donor with multiple sclerosis.

The V call is TRBV28, the J call TRBJ2-2; a possible D gene is TRBD2 (6 bases). The CDR3 loop spans 14 amino acids. Germline assignment: CDR1 MDHEN and CDR2 SYDVKM. V shed 6 bases and J shed 1 base, with 9 bases lying between them. In nucleotides, the CDR3 is TGTGCCAGCAGGTTTAGCGGGAACACCGGGGAGCTGTTTTTT. Residues: CASRFSGNTGELFF.

The V and J genes are TRBV6-2 or TRBV6-3 and TRBJ2-3; a weak D match, TRBD2 (5 bases). Trimming pared 0 bases from V and 5 bases from J, leaving 12 bases between. The length of the CDR3 is 15 residues. Germline-derived CDR1 and CDR2 are MNHEY and SVGEGT. Here the CDR3 reads CASSYSKGSGDTQYF. The CDR3 coding sequence is TGTGCCAGCAGTTACTCGAAAGGGAGTGGAGATACGCAGTATTTT.

This clonotype came up once. The rearrangement joins TRBV29-1 to TRBJ1-2, with D uncertain. V lost 7 bases and J 6 bases, leaving 12 bases between the germline ends. In germline, CDR1 is SQVTM, CDR2 ANQGSEA. The CDR3 contains 11 residues. The CDR3 DNA follows: TGCAGCGCGGGCCTTGGTAATGGCTACACCTTC. This sequence encodes CSAGLGNGYTF.

This chain joins TRBV24-1 and TRBJ1-5; 8 bases map to TRBD1. V dropped 7 bases and J dropped 8; count of bases not matched to a gene: 9. This CDR3 spans 14 amino acids. Germline-derived CDR1 and CDR2 are KGHDR and SFDVKD. As DNA, the CDR3 is TGTGCCACCAGGGAAGGGACAGGACAAAAGCCCCAGCATTTT. It encodes CATREGTGQKPQHF.

The chain couples TRBV5-4 to TRBJ2-4; D is possibly TRBD1 (5 bases). V lost 3 bases and J lost 4, with 11 bases in between. The CDR3 length is 14 residues. CDR1 and CDR2 from the germline V gene are SGHNT and YYREEE (reference sequence). The CDR3, as DNA: TGTGCCAGCAGCTCCCTAAGGGGAAAAAACATTCAGTACTTC. Translated: CASSSLRGKNIQYF.

The chain links TRBV6-5 to TRBJ2-7, with a tentative D call TRBD1 (6 bases). V was clipped by 0 bases and J by 2 bases, with 17 bases between them. CDR3 length: 17 amino acids. Germline CDR1 and CDR2: MNHEY and SVGAGI. This CDR3 reads CASSYSKSPDRTYEQYF. The CDR3 nucleotides are TGTGCCAGCAGTTACTCGAAGAGCCCCGACAGGACCTACGAGCAGTACTTC.

The V and J genes are TRBV5-1 and TRBJ2-3; TRBD2 agrees at 7 bases. Losses at the gene ends were 0 bases for V and 5 bases for J; bases not matched to a gene: 15. The CDR3 contains 18 residues. Germline V gives CDR1 SGHRS, CDR2 YFSETQ. CDR3 residues: CASSLVLSDREAEDTQYF. The CDR3 DNA follows: TGCGCCAGCAGCTTGGTACTGTCCGATCGGGAGGCGGAAGATACGCAGTATTTT.

This chain links TRBV28 with TRBJ2-1; D possibly corresponds to TRBD2 (5 bases). Germline-derived CDR1 and CDR2 are MDHEN and SYDVKM. CDR3 size: 15 residues. The ends were cut back, 7 bases at V and 0 bases at J, with 13 bases in the middle. CDR3 coding DNA: TGTGCCAGCAAAACTACCACTAGCTCCTACAATGAGCAGTTCTTC. This encodes CASKTTTSSYNEQFF.

The gene calls are TRBV21-1 and TRBJ1-2; TRBD1, the table's D call, lacks a check against the DNA. TRBV21-1 is labeled a pseudogene. CDR3 length: 17 residues. The CDR3 DNA follows: TGTGCCAGCATCCCGAGGGGACAGGGGGCTCGCAACTATGGCTACACCTTC. This codes for CASIPRGQGARNYGYTF.

This clonotype was found once. V is TRBV20-1 and J is TRBJ2-1; D not resolved. Trimming took off 1 base at V and 0 bases at J, with 7 bases between the two ends. From germline, CDR1 is DFQATT and CDR2 SNEGSKA (reference sequence). CDR3 length equals 14 residues. CDR3 sequence: CSARVRNSYNEQFF. The CDR3 nucleotides are TGCAGTGCTAGAGTACGGAACTCCTACAATGAGCAGTTCTTC.

The J gene is TRBJ2-5, the V gene TRBV30; perhaps D is TRBD1 or TRBD2 (5 bases each). The CDR3 contains 17 residues. Per the germline V gene, CDR1 is GTSNPN and CDR2 is SVGIG (reference sequence). V dropped 4 bases and J dropped 4 bases, with 25 bases sitting between them. The CDR3 nucleotides read TGTGCCTGGAAAGGGCCCAGTCCGATTCTTGGGGGAGAGACCCAGTACTTC. It is translated as CAWKGPSPILGGETQYF.

The chain links TRBV4-1 to TRBJ2-7; perhaps TRBD1 as D (6 bases). Looked up from germline, CDR1 is MGHRA and CDR2 is YSYEKL. This CDR3 is 13 amino acids long. V gave up 1 base and J gave up 5 bases, with 9 bases separating them. CDR3 DNA: TGCGCCAGCAGCCAAGCGACAGGCCACGAGCAGTACTTC. Its protein is CASSQATGHEQYF.